The 29 T cell receptor beta chains in this list originate from one sample, sequenced in a study of control samples from healthy donors and cancer patients. This table comes from immunoSEQ multiplex PCR, and its TCRdb copy is limited to in-frame clones, with some not included. This table has over 150,000 clones, nearly 96% appearing once. The sample was blood. The receptors originated from a woman in her thirties in good health.

The gene calls are TRBV6-5 and TRBJ1-1, with 8 bases that match TRBD1. Germline assignment: CDR1 MNHEY and CDR2 SVGAGI. The ends lost 7 bases at V and 1 base at J; junction bases unmatched: 5. The CDR3 is made up of 14 amino acids. The CDR3 nucleotides read TGTGCCAGCATGGACAGGGCGAGGAACACTGAAGCTTTCTTT. Translated, it gives CASMDRARNTEAFF.

V gene TRBV13 combines with J gene TRBJ1-4; 9 bases line up with TRBD1. The CDR3 has 14 residues. The germline gives CDR1 PRHDT, CDR2 FYEKMQ (reference sequence). V was pared by 3 bases and J by 7 bases, with 3 bases of the junction left unmatched. The CDR3 nucleotides are TGTGCCAGCAGCTTCGGGACAGGGAGTGAAAAACTGTTTTTT. Protein sequence: CASSFGTGSEKLFF.

In the case of this clone: Other DNA sequences in the sample encode the same CDR3. The chain is built from TRBV29-1 and TRBJ2-1, with D uncertain. Germline CDR1 and CDR2: SQVTM and ANQGSEA. Trimming cost V 1 base and J 0 bases, with 7 bases left between them. The CDR3 has 14 residues. CDR3 in amino acids: CSVEGGSSYNEQFF. The DNA for the CDR3 is TGCAGCGTTGAAGGGGGTAGCTCCTACAATGAGCAGTTCTTC.

The CDR3 sequence: CASSWVGSYTDTQYF. CDR3 sequence (DNA): TGTGCCAGCAGTTGGGTGGGATCCTACACAGATACGCAGTATTTT. The rearrangement joins TRBV7-2 to TRBJ2-3, with no clear D. V dropped 6 bases and J dropped 2 bases, with 15 bases sitting between them. Looked up from germline, CDR1 is SGHTA and CDR2 is FQGNSA. The CDR3 consists of 15 residues.

The chain carries TRBV3-1 (or the pseudogene TRBV3-2) and TRBJ2-7; 8 bases are a match to TRBD2. From germline, CDR1 is LGHDT and CDR2 YNNKEL (reference sequence). Trimming removed 2 bases from V and 7 bases from J; junction bases left unmatched: 4. This CDR3 region has 13 residues. This CDR3 reads CASSQRGGSEQYF. Written as DNA, the CDR3 is TGTGCCAGCAGCCAACGGGGGGGCAGTGAGCAGTACTTC.

The J gene is TRBJ2-7, the V gene TRBV2; no clear D gene. The length of the CDR3 is 11 residues. The V end was cut by 3 bases, the J end by 3 bases, with 3 bases between. CDR1 and CDR2 (germline): SNHLY, FYNNEI. The CDR3 coding sequence is TGTGCCAGCAGTGAGTACTACGAGCAGTACTTC. Translating it yields CASSEYYEQYF.

This clone was found once. The chain has TRBV6-1 and TRBJ1-2, with a possible D match to TRBD1 (5 bases). Trimming removed 0 bases at V and 5 bases at J, with 10 bases between. Germline assignment: CDR1 MNHNS and CDR2 SASEGT. CDR3 size: 14 residues. The chain's CDR3 is CASSEAKGRYGYTF. CDR3 DNA sequence: TGTGCCAGCAGTGAAGCGAAGGGGAGGTATGGCTACACCTTC.

The rearrangement joins TRBV9 to TRBJ2-1, with 8 positions matching TRBD1. V trimming: 4 bases; J trimming: 1 base; junction bases outside the gene matches: 10. The CDR3 sequence is 17 residues long. Germline lookup yields CDR1 SGDLS and CDR2 YYNGEE. The CDR3: CASSFVSGGLSYNEQFF. The CDR3 DNA is TGTGCCAGCAGCTTCGTGTCAGGGGGCTTGTCCTACAATGAGCAGTTCTTC.

The chain recombines TRBV7-2 with TRBJ2-3, with 7 bases matching TRBD2. Germline values: CDR1 SGHTA, CDR2 FQGNSA. The V and J ends lost 2 bases and 0 bases, in that order; junction bases with no gene match: 8. The CDR3 totals 17 residues. CDR3 nucleotides: TGTGCCAGCAGCTTATTTTTTAGCGGGCTCAGCACAGATACGCAGTATTTT. Translated: CASSLFFSGLSTDTQYF.

The chain combines TRBV7-6 with TRBJ2-7, with a tentative D call TRBD1 (6 bases). CDR1 and CDR2 (germline): SGHVS, FNYEAQ. V was clipped by 5 bases and J by 6 bases, with 20 bases between them. This CDR3 region has 15 residues. CDR3 in DNA: TGTGCCAGCAGCCGGAGACCGGGACACCTCTTCGAGCAGTACTTC. Translated: CASSRRPGHLFEQYF.

The chain recombines TRBV16 with TRBJ1-1; no clear D gene. CDR3 size: 15 residues. Germline CDR1 KGHSY, CDR2 FQNENV. The V and J ends lost 0 bases and 4 bases respectively, with 12 bases between them. This chain's CDR3 is CASSQSPLRGTEAFF. In DNA, the CDR3 is TGTGCCAGCAGCCAATCCCCCCTCAGAGGCACTGAAGCTTTCTTT.

The chain joins TRBV7-9 to TRBJ1-1; possible D gene TRBD1, 5 bases. CDR3 length: 15 amino acids. CDR1 and CDR2 (germline): SEHNR, FQNEAQ (reference sequence). Trimming removed 1 base at V and 1 base at J, with 10 bases between. CDR3 bases: TGTGCCAGCAGCTTAGGGATGGGACCGAACACTGAAGCTTTCTTT. Its translation: CASSLGMGPNTEAFF.

V is TRBV2 and J is TRBJ2-4; 9 nucleotides line up with TRBD1. This CDR3 comprises 18 residues. The germline V gene encodes CDR1 SNHLY and CDR2 FYNNEI. The V gene end was trimmed by 7 bases and the J gene end by 1 base; junction bases not matched to a gene: 14. CDR3 sequence: CASKRDRETPSAKNIQYF. DNA for the CDR3: TGTGCCAGCAAACGGGACAGGGAGACCCCCTCTGCCAAAAACATTCAGTACTTC.

Concerning this clone: The junction shows a germline mismatch at one end, possibly a read error. The gene calls are TRBV14 and TRBJ2-5; 10 bases agree with TRBD2. The germline CDR1 and CDR2 sequences are SGHDN and FVKESK. The CDR3 runs 14 residues. The CDR3 bases are TGTGCCAGCAGCCCGCGACTAGCGGGCGGGTCACAGCACTTC. Protein: CASSPRLAGGSQHF. Supplemented by reference TRBV14 and TRBJ2-5, the full variable domain reads EAGVTQFPSHSVIEKGQTVTLRCDPISGHDNLYWYRRVMGKEIKFLLHFVKESKQDESGMPNNRFLAERTGGTYSTLKVQPAELEDSGVYFCASSPRLAGGSQHFGPGTRLLVL.

The CDR3 spells CATSRGARDNYEQYF. In nucleotides, the CDR3 is TGTGCCACCAGCAGAGGGGCTAGGGACAACTACGAGCAGTACTTC. This chain links TRBV15 with TRBJ2-7; tentative D call: TRBD1 (6 bases). The germline V and J ends were trimmed by 1 base and 3 bases, with 13 bases remaining between them. Per germline, CDR1 LNHNV and CDR2 YYDKDF (reference sequence). This CDR3 has 15 amino acids. The complete variable domain, with remaining parts taken from reference TRBV15 and TRBJ2-7, reads DAMVIQNPRYQVTQFGKPVTLSCSQTLNHNVMYWYQQKSSQAPKLLFHYYDKDFNNEADTPDNFQSRRPNTSFCFLDIRSPGLGDTAMYLCATSRGARDNYEQYFGPGTRLTVT.

The chain uses TRBV19 and TRBJ2-7, with 10 nucleotides matching TRBD1. V shed 1 base, J shed 2 bases, and the junction held 2 bases outside the gene matches. The CDR3 is made up of 15 amino acids. The germline V gene encodes CDR1 LNHDA and CDR2 SQIVND (reference sequence). CDR3 nucleotides: TGTGCCAGTAGTATAGTCGGGACAGGGGCCTACGAGCAGTACTTC. Protein product: CASSIVGTGAYEQYF.

The V gene is TRBV7-2, the J gene TRBJ2-1; 14 bases agree with TRBD2. The CDR3 extends over 15 amino acids. Germline V gives CDR1 SGHTA, CDR2 FQGNSA. V shed 5 bases, J shed 14 bases, and the junction held 11 bases outside the gene matches. CDR3: CASSPGTSGGFLEFF. DNA for the CDR3: TGTGCCAGCAGCCCCGGGACTAGCGGGGGATTCCTTGAGTTCTTC.

The rearrangement uses TRBV5-1 and TRBJ1-4, with 7 bases matching TRBD1. Germline V gene data show CDR1 as SGHRS and CDR2 as YFSETQ. The CDR3 loop spans 15 amino acids. J lost 5 bases, V lost 4 bases, and 8 bases had no gene match. DNA for the CDR3: TGCGCCAGCAGCCCAATACCGGGACAGAATGAAAAACTGTTTTTT. Protein sequence: CASSPIPGQNEKLFF.

This clone was seen once. This chain connects TRBV3-1 (or the pseudogene TRBV3-2) to TRBJ1-1; TRBD1 matches 7 bases. CDR3 length: 14 residues. The V segment lost 7 bases and the J segment 2 bases; nucleotides outside the gene matches: 7. Germline V gene data show CDR1 as LGHDT and CDR2 as YNNKEL (reference sequence). The CDR3 DNA follows: TGTGCCAGCAAACAGGGGACAAGAAACACTGAAGCTTTCTTT. This encodes CASKQGTRNTEAFF.

The chain recombines TRBV5-5 with TRBJ1-5; D unresolved. CDR1 and CDR2 (germline): SGHKS, YYEKEE (reference sequence). The CDR3 is made up of 17 amino acids. V shed 2 bases and J shed 5 bases, with 20 bases lying between them. The CDR3 protein is CASSFRGVVVGDQPQHF. CDR3 coding DNA: TGTGCCAGCAGCTTCCGCGGGGTGGTCGTCGGAGATCAGCCCCAGCATTTT. The complete variable domain, with remaining parts taken from reference TRBV5-5 and TRBJ1-5, reads DAGVTQSPTHLIKTRGQQVTLRCSPISGHKSVSWYQQVLGQGPQFIFQYYEKEERGRGNFPDRFSARQFPNYSSELNVNALLLGDSALYLCASSFRGVVVGDQPQHFGDGTRLSIL.

The J gene is TRBJ2-2, the V gene TRBV27, with TRBD1 identical over 7 bases. Germline-derived CDR1 and CDR2 are MNHEY and SMNVEV (reference sequence). The CDR3 is 15 amino acids. The ends lost 7 bases at V and 7 bases at J; junction bases unmatched: 12. Here the CDR3 DNA reads TGTGCCAGCAAGCTTAGGGGGCGCTTAGACGGGGAGCTGTTTTTT. This translates into CASKLRGRLDGELFF.

This chain connects TRBV10-2 to TRBJ2-7, with 7 bases lining up with TRBD1. This CDR3 is built from 15 residues. The V segment lost 6 bases and the J segment 2 bases; nucleotides outside the gene matches: 10. Germline V lookup: CDR1 WSHSY, CDR2 SAAADI. The DNA for the CDR3 is TGCGCCAGCAGCTTATTACAGGGGCGGACCTACGAGCAGTACTTC. It specifies CASSLLQGRTYEQYF.

The chain links TRBV6-1 to TRBJ1-1; the D is unclear. The CDR3 extends over 14 amino acids. Germline V gene lookup returns CDR1 MNHNS and CDR2 SASEGT. Trimming shortened V by 2 bases and J by 1 base, and 8 bases separated the two germline ends. The CDR3 region is CASSERWGNTEAFF. The CDR3 DNA sequence: TGTGCCAGCAGTGAAAGATGGGGGAACACTGAAGCTTTCTTT.

The chain carries TRBV3-1 (or the pseudogene TRBV3-2) and TRBJ2-1; TRBD2 aligns across 16 bases. The trim removed 2 bases at V and 2 bases at J, leaving 6 bases unmatched. This CDR3 has 19 amino acids. The germline V gene has CDR1 LGHDT and CDR2 YNNKEL (reference sequence). The CDR3 DNA sequence: TGTGCCAGCAGCCAAAGCCAGGGACTAGCGGGAGGGCCCTACAATGAGCAGTTCTTC. Amino acid sequence: CASSQSQGLAGGPYNEQFF.

The chain links TRBV5-1 to TRBJ2-3, with 7 bases fitting TRBD1. From germline, CDR1 is SGHRS and CDR2 YFSETQ. The CDR3 has 15 residues. V was pared by 2 bases and J by 1 base, with 4 bases of the junction left unmatched. The CDR3 DNA reads TGCGCCAGCAGCTTAGACAGGGCGCGCACAGATACGCAGTATTTT. Its protein is CASSLDRARTDTQYF.

This sequence joins TRBV28 and TRBJ2-7; no definite D call. This CDR3 spans 14 amino acids. Per the germline V gene, CDR1 is MDHEN and CDR2 is SYDVKM. V shed 6 bases and J shed 4 bases, with 16 bases lying between them. The CDR3 nucleotides read TGTGCCAGCAGCTCCCGGGCCGAGAAGTACGAGCAGTACTTC. Its protein is CASSSRAEKYEQYF.

The chain is built from TRBV2 and TRBJ2-5; D gene uncertain. The V gene's germline CDR1 is SNHLY and CDR2 FYNNEI. The CDR3 extends over 13 amino acids. Deletions cut 11 bases from V and 2 bases from J, with 15 bases between. CDR3 sequence (DNA): TGTGCCCGCACTGCGTCTATTCAAGAGACCCAGTACTTC. This translates into CARTASIQETQYF.

J is TRBJ1-2 and V is TRBV7-8; perhaps TRBD1 as D (6 bases). This CDR3 has 13 amino acids. Germline V lookup: CDR1 SGHVS, CDR2 FQNEAQ. The V gene lost 6 bases and the J gene lost 7 bases, with 15 bases spanning the gap. The CDR3 loop reads CASSSTGITGYTF. CDR3 in DNA: TGTGCCAGCAGTAGTACAGGGATTACTGGCTACACCTTC. Variable domain in full (rest from reference TRBV7-8 and TRBJ1-2): GAGVSQSPRYKVAKRGQDVALRCDPISGHVSLFWYQQALGQGPEFLTYFQNEAQLDKSGLPSDRFFAERPEGSVSTLKIQRTQQEDSAVYLCASSSTGITGYTFGSGTRLTVV.

The gene calls are TRBV5-4 and TRBJ2-7, with TRBD1 identical over 11 bases. V gave up 4 bases and J gave up 7 bases; unmatched junction bases: 13. The germline V gene encodes CDR1 SGHNT and CDR2 YYREEE (reference sequence). The CDR3 spans 16 residues. CDR3: CASSGYTGTGGYEQYF. The CDR3 DNA is TGTGCCAGCAGCGGCTACACCGGGACAGGGGGTTATGAGCAGTACTTC.